This entry concerns a single T cell receptor beta chain. Its cognate antigen is unknown. This specimen comes from a study of shared clonotypes between healthy human individuals. Study-level points and caveats: Memory subsets generally showed lower estimated richness than naive subsets. Incompleteness in sorted-subset sequencing, despite large depth, was shown by rarefaction. Among non-shared clonotypes, generation probabilities were lower than among those shared by all four donors.

Naive CD8 isolation took CD45RO-negative cells positively selected for CCR7 and excluded terminally differentiated effector memory CD45RA+ cells. Germline CDR1 SGHAT, CDR2 FQNNGV. Losses at the gene ends were 5 bases for V and 3 bases for J; bases not matched to a gene: 7. The CDR3 covers 15 residues. Here immunoSEQ multiplex PCR was the method, and the copy in TCRdb shows in-frame clones only, minus some. The table records roughly 2,000,000 clones, around 95% of them present only once. Sample: naive CD8+ T cells from PBMCs. The chain employs TRBV11-2 and TRBJ2-3, with 8 bases aligning to TRBD2. The TCR comes from a man between 18 and 29 years old in good health. Some clones in this sample may be carry-over from other donors' samples. CDR3 DNA: TGTGCCAGCAGCCCCCGGGAGGGCCTGACAGATACGCAGTATTTT. It yields the protein CASSPREGLTDTQYF.